This T cell receptor (beta chain) is from a study of blood T cell repertoires in COVID-19. At the level of the study: Samples came from the United States, Italy and Spain, spanning acute and convalescent COVID-19. PBMCs, B-cell-depleted T cells, or T cells were the source of the cDNA or gDNA that made up the material.

In the original workflow: Counts of nucleated cells, estimated from reference gene primer amplification, were obtained. The repertoire was sequenced with immunoSEQ multiplex PCR; TCRdb's copy has only in-frame clones and lacks some. That table gives V, J and clone size, and the DNA gave D and trimming. The table shows about 290,000 clones, with roughly 90% occurring only once. The sample holds one count of this clone. Germline assignment: CDR1 MNHNS and CDR2 SASEGT. The CDR3 is made up of 16 amino acids. With V trimmed by 4 bases and J by 0 bases, 3 bases remained unmatched. Each recovered donor of Cohort 3 presented with two negative PCRs, clearance, or symptom resolution.

V and J are TRBV6-1 and TRBJ2-2; 9 nucleotides agree with TRBD1. The clonotype was recovered from a woman in her thirties or forties who had recovered from COVID-19. Sequencing was carried out using PBMCs or T cells enriched from blood (not recorded which). The CDR3 DNA is TGTGCCAGCAGTGGTCGACAGGGGGCGAACACCGGGGAGCTGTTTTTT. Its protein product is CASSGRQGANTGELFF.